Here is one T cell receptor (beta chain) with its context. Its specificity is not known. Trimming removed 6 bases at V and 2 bases at J, with 13 bases between. The CDR3 runs to 15 residues. In germline, CDR1 is MNHEY, CDR2 SMNVEV (reference sequence). These data belong to a study of radiation and T cells in renal cell carcinoma. Overall study findings and caveats: Pretreatment tumor biopsies were lacking, so baseline clonotypes are unknown.

Time point: blood 4 weeks post-SBRT, at nephrectomy. Treatment specified: 15 Gy SBRT to primary tumor, nephrectomy 4 weeks later. TCRdb's table, derived via immunoSEQ multiplex PCR, lists solely in-frame clones and lacks some. The sample shows fewer than 200,000 clones, about 87% of them seen only once. The chain recombines TRBV27 with TRBJ1-4, with D uncertain. Sample: blood, taken from a patient whose treatment included radiotherapy and nephrectomy. This clonotype was obtained from a woman in her forties or fifties with renal cell carcinoma. The chain's CDR3 is CASSPAAVTNEKLFF. The CDR3, as DNA: TGTGCCAGCAGCCCAGCGGCAGTGACTAATGAAAAACTGTTTTTT.